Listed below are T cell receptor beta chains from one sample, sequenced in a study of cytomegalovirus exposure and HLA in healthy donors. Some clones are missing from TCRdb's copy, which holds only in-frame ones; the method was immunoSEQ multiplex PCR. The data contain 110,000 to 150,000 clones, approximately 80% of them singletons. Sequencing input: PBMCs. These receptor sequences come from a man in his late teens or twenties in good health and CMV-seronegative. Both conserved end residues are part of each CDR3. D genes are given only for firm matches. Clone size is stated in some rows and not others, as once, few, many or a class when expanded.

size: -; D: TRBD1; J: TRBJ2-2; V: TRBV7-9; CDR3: CASSNPGQGSTGELFF; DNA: TGTGCCAGCAGCAACCCGGGACAGGGGTCCACCGGGGAGCTGTTTTTT
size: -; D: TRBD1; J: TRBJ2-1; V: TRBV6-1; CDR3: CASSKDRGRNEQFF; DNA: TGTGCCAGCAGTAAGGACAGGGGGCGCAATGAGCAGTTCTTC
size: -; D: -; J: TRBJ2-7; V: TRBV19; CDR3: CASQGESYEQYF; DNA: TGTGCCAGTCAAGGGGAATCCTACGAGCAGTACTTC
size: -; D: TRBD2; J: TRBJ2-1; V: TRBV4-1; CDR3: CASSQAGGDEQFF; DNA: TGCGCCAGCAGTCAAGCGGGGGGAGATGAGCAGTTCTTC
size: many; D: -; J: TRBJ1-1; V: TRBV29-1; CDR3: CSVGGEAEAFF; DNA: TGCAGCGTTGGGGGGGAGGCTGAAGCTTTCTTT
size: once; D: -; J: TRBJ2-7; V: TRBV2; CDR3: CASSPHDEQYF; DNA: TGTGCCAGCAGTCCACATGACGAGCAGTACTTC
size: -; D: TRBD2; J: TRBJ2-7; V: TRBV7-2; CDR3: CASSLSAGVFYEQYF; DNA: TGTGCCAGCAGCTTATCAGCGGGGGTGTTCTACGAGCAGTACTTC
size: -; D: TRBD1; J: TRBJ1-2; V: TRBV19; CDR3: CASFRPGDRGGGYTF; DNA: TGTGCCAGTTTCCGACCGGGGGACAGGGGCGGTGGCTACACCTTC
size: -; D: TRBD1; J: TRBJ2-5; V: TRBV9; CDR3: CASSVGTGIQETQYF; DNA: TGTGCCAGCAGCGTAGGGACAGGGATACAAGAGACCCAGTACTTC
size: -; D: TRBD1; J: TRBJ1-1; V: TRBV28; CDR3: CASKRGGASTEAFF; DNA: TGTGCCAGCAAACGAGGGGGCGCGAGCACTGAAGCTTTCTTT
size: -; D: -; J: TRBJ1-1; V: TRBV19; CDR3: CASSMGANTEAFF; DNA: TGTGCCAGTAGTATGGGCGCAAACACTGAAGCTTTCTTT
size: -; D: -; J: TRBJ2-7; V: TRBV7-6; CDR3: CASSLTPQGYEQYF; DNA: TGTGCCAGCAGCTTAACCCCCCAGGGCTACGAGCAGTACTTC
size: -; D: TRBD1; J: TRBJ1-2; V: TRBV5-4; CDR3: CASSFVTGGGDYGYTF; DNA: TGTGCCAGCAGCTTCGTGACAGGGGGTGGGGACTATGGCTACACCTTC
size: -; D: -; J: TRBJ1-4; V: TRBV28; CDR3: CASSLTSEKLFF; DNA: TGTGCCAGCAGTTTAACGAGTGAAAAACTGTTTTTT
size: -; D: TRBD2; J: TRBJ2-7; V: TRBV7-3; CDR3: CASSSTAGGRGEQYF; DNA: TGTGCCAGCAGCTCCACCGCGGGAGGAAGGGGGGAGCAGTACTTC
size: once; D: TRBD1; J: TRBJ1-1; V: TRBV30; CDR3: CAWSAGGTEAFF; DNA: TGTGCCTGGAGTGCAGGGGGCACTGAAGCTTTCTTT
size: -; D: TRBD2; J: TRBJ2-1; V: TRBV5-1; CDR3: CASSLGDYYNEQFF; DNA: TGCGCCAGCAGCTTGGGGGACTACTACAATGAGCAGTTCTTC
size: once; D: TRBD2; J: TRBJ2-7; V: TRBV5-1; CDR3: CASSLALANYEQYF; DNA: TGCGCCAGCAGCTTGGCACTAGCGAACTACGAGCAGTACTTC
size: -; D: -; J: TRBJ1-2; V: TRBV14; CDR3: CASSPYEAYGYTF; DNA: TGTGCCAGCAGCCCCTACGAAGCTTATGGCTACACCTTC
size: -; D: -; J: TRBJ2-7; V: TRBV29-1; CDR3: CSVAPDSGYEQYF; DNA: TGCAGCGTTGCCCCAGACAGTGGGTACGAGCAGTACTTC
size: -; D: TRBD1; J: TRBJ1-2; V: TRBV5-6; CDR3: CASRSGQGPSYGYTF; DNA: TGTGCCAGCAGATCAGGACAGGGACCCTCCTATGGCTACACCTTC
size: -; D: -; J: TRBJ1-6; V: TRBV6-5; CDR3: CASSYVRGSYNSPLHF; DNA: TGTGCCAGCAGTTATGTTCGGGGGTCCTATAATTCACCCCTCCACTTT
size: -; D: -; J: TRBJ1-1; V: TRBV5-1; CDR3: CASSLDGQSNTEAFF; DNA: TGCGCCAGCAGCTTGGATGGACAGAGTAACACTGAAGCTTTCTTT
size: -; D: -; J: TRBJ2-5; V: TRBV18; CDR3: CASSPPGSRETQYF; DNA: TGTGCCAGCTCACCGCCGGGAAGTAGAGAGACCCAGTACTTC
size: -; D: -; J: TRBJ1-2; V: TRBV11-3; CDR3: CASSLLQGNYGYTF; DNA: TGTGCCAGCAGCTTGCTACAGGGTAACTATGGCTACACCTTC
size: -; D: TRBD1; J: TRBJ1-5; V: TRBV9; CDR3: CASSVGQGLNQPQHF; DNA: TGTGCCAGCAGCGTAGGACAGGGGTTGAATCAGCCCCAGCATTTT
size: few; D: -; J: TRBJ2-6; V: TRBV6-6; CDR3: CASSSGANVLTF; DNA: TGTGCCAGTTCGTCTGGGGCCAACGTCCTGACTTTC
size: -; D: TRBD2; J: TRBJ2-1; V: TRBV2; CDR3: CASRRTSGGTNEQFF; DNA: TGTGCCAGCAGGCGGACTAGCGGGGGGACCAATGAGCAGTTCTTC
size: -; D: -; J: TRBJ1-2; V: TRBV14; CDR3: CASSQGVKLYGYTF; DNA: TGTGCCAGCAGCCAAGGCGTGAAACTCTATGGCTACACCTTC
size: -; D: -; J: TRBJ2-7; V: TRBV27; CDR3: CASSAGPYEQYF; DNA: TGTGCCAGCAGTGCGGGCCCCTACGAGCAGTACTTC
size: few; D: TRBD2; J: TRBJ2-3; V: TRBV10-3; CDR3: CAISESSAGETDTQYF; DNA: TGTGCCATCAGTGAGTCCTCAGCGGGAGAAACTGATACGCAGTATTTT
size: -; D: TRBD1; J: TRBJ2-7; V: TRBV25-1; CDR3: CASSNDRGRDEQYF; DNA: TGTGCCAGCAGTAACGACAGGGGGCGCGACGAGCAGTACTTC
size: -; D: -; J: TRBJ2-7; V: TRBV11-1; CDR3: CASSHRGTVGYEQYF; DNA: TGTGCCAGCAGCCACCGCGGGACAGTAGGTTACGAGCAGTACTTC
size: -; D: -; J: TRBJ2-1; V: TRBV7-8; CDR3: CASSSNQDSYNEQFF; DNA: TGTGCCAGCAGCTCAAACCAGGACAGCTACAATGAGCAGTTCTTC
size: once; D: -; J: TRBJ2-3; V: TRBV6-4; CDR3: CASSDSSGADTQYF; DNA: TGTGCCAGCAGTGACTCGTCGGGGGCAGATACGCAGTATTTT
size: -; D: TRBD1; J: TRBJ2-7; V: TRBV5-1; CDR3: CASSLGDRGIAYEQYF; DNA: TGCGCCAGCAGCTTGGGGGACAGGGGGATAGCCTACGAGCAGTACTTC
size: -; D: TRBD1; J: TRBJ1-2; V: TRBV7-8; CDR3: CASSLEVGQGYDGYTF; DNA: TGTGCCAGCAGCTTAGAGGTCGGACAGGGGTACGATGGCTACACCTTC
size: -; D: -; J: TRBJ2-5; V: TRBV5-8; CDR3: CASSFFGLSTGKETQYF; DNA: TGTGCCAGCAGCTTTTTCGGATTATCGACGGGTAAAGAGACCCAGTACTTC
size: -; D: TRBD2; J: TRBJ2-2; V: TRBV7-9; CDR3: CASSLRLAVDTGELFF; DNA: TGTGCCAGCAGCTTAAGACTAGCTGTCGACACCGGGGAGCTGTTTTTT
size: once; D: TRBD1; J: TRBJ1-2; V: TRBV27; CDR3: CASSLSLWTGHGYTF; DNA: TGTGCCAGCAGTTTATCCCTATGGACAGGACATGGCTACACCTTC
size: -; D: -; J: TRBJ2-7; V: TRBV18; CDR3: CASSPDSSYEQYF; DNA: TGTGCCAGCTCACCGGACAGTTCCTACGAGCAGTACTTC
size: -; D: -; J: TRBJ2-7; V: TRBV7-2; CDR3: CASSNTQGPYEQYF; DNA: TGTGCCAGCAGCAACACGCAGGGGCCCTACGAGCAGTACTTC
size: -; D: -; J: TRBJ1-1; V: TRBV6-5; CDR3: CASSIPGFTEAFF; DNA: TGTGCCAGCAGTATACCAGGGTTCACTGAAGCTTTCTTT
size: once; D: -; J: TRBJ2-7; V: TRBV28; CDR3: CASSLQGVEQYF; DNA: TGTGCCAGCAGTCTGCAGGGCGTGGAGCAGTACTTC
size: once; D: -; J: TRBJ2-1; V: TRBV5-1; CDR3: CASSLDGPDNNEQFF; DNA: TGCGCCAGCAGCTTGGATGGGCCAGACAACAATGAGCAGTTCTTC
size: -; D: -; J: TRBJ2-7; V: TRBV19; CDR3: CASRNREGYEQYF; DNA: TGTGCCAGTAGGAATCGAGAGGGCTACGAGCAGTACTTC
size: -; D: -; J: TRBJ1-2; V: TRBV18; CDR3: CASSPPRERGYGYTF; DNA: TGTGCCAGCTCACCCCCTCGGGAAAGGGGGTATGGCTACACCTTC
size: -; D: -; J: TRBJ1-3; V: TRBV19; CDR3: CASSKTQPILGNTIYF; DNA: TGTGCCAGTAGTAAGACACAGCCAATCCTTGGAAACACCATATATTTT